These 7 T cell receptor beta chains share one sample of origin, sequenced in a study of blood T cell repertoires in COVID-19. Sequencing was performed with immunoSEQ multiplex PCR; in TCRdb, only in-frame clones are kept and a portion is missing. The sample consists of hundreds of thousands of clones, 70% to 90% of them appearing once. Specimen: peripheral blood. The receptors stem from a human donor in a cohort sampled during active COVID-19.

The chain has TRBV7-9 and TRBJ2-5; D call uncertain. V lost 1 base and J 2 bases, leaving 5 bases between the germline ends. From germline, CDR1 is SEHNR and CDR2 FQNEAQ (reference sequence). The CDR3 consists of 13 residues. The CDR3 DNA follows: TGTGCCAGCAGCTTAGGCAGGCAAGAGACCCAGTACTTC. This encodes CASSLGRQETQYF.

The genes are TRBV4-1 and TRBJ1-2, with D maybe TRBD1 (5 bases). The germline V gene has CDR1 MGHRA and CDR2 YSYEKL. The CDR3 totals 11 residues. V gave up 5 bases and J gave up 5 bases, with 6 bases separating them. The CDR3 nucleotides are TGCGCCAGCAGCGCAGGGTATGGCTACACCTTC. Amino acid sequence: CASSAGYGYTF.

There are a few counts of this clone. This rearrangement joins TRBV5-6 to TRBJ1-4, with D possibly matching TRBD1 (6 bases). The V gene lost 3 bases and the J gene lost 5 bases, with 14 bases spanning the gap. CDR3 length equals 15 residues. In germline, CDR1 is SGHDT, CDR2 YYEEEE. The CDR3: CASSSLDRKNEKLFF. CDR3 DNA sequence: TGTGCCAGCAGCTCGCTGGACAGAAAAAATGAAAAACTGTTTTTT.

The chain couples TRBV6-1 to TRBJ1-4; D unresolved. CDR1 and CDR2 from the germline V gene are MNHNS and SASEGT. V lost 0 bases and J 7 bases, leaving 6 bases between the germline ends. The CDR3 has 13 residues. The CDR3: CASSEALSEKLFF. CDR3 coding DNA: TGTGCCAGCAGTGAAGCGCTTAGTGAAAAACTGTTTTTT.

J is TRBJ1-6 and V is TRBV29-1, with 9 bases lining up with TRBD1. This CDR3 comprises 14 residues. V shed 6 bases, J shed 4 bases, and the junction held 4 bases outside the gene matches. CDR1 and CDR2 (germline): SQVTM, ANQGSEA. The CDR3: CSVRQGGYNSPLHF. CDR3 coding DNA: TGCAGCGTAAGACAGGGGGGTTATAATTCACCCCTCCACTTT.

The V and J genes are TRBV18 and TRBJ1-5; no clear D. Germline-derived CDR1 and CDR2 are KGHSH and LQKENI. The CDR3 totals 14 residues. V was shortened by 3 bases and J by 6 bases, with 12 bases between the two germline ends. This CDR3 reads CASSPSPVGQPQHF. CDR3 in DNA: TGTGCCAGCTCACCGAGCCCCGTCGGTCAGCCCCAGCATTTT.

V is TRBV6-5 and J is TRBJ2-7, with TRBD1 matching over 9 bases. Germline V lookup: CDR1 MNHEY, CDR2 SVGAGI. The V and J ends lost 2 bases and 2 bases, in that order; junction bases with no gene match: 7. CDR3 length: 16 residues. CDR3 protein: CASSYTGTGPPYEQYF. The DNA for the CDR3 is TGTGCCAGCAGTTACACCGGGACAGGGCCCCCCTACGAGCAGTACTTC.